Following are 19 T cell receptor beta chains from one sample sequenced in a study of cytomegalovirus exposure and HLA in healthy donors. Researchers ran the PCR with 60 Vbeta and 13 Jbeta primers. The protocol was immunoSEQ multiplex PCR, while the TCRdb copy is restricted to in-frame clones and leaves out a portion. This repertoire shows 110,000 to 150,000 clones, roughly 72% found once; its top ten account for over 2%. The sequenced sample was PBMCs. The receptor source for this set is a middle-aged man in good health and CMV-seronegative.

The rearrangement links TRBV6-1 to TRBJ2-1, with D perhaps TRBD2 (5 bases). This CDR3 contains 13 residues. The germline CDR1 and CDR2 sequences are MNHNS and SASEGT. The germline V and J ends were trimmed by 5 bases and 2 bases, with 7 bases remaining between them. The CDR3 nucleotides read TGTGCCAGCAGTAGCGGACCCTACAATGAGCAGTTCTTC. Protein product: CASSSGPYNEQFF.

The J gene is TRBJ2-5, the V gene TRBV7-2; 7 bases align to TRBD2. Trimming removed 5 bases from V and 7 bases from J; junction bases left unmatched: 19. CDR3 length: 17 amino acids. Germline-derived CDR1 and CDR2 are SGHTA and FQGNSA. In DNA form, the CDR3 reads TGTGCCAGCAGCAGAGGGGCTAGCGGACCCCTAGTAGGGACCCAGTACTTC. It encodes CASSRGASGPLVGTQYF.

This clone was recorded only once. The genes are TRBV5-1 and TRBJ1-4; D may be TRBD1 (6 bases). V was clipped by 4 bases and J by 7 bases, with 14 bases between them. The length of the CDR3 is 14 residues. From germline, CDR1 is SGHRS and CDR2 YFSETQ. CDR3 sequence reads: CASSGQGYGEKLFF. CDR3 nucleotide sequence: TGCGCCAGCAGCGGCCAGGGGTACGGTGAAAAACTGTTTTTT. Combining the CDR3 with reference TRBV5-1 and TRBJ1-4 gives the whole variable domain KAGVTQTPRYLIKTRGQQVTLSCSPISGHRSVSWYQQTPGQGLQFLFEYFSETQRNKGNFPGRFSGRQFSNSRSEMNVSTLELGDSALYLCASSGQGYGEKLFFGSGTQLSVL.

V is TRBV10-3 and J is TRBJ2-2, with 8 bases lining up with TRBD1. The CDR3 loop spans 16 amino acids. CDR1 is ENHRY and CDR2 is SYGVKD in the germline V gene. V lost 6 bases and J lost 7; bases outside the gene matches: 13. The CDR3 DNA follows: TGTGCCATCAGCGACCCGGGACAGGCGCGTGGCGGGGAGCTGTTTTTT. The encoded protein is CAISDPGQARGGELFF.

This rearrangement joins TRBV5-4 to TRBJ2-5; 7 bases align to TRBD2. The J call is doubtful: the DNA matches TRBJ2-7 better. Germline CDR1 and CDR2: SGHNT and YYREEE (reference sequence). The CDR3 has 15 residues. The CDR3 loop is CASSSPSGAPYEQYF. The CDR3 DNA is TGTGCCAGCAGTTCCCCAAGCGGGGCCCCCTACGAGCAGTACTTC.

DNA of the CDR3: TGTGCCAGTAGCTCGGGGGGGCGCGGGGAGACCCAGTACTTC. Protein sequence: CASSSGGRGETQYF. The chain couples TRBV19 to TRBJ2-5, with 8 positions matching TRBD2. With V trimmed by 6 bases and J by 5 bases, 8 bases remained unmatched. Germline V gives CDR1 LNHDA, CDR2 SQIVND (reference sequence). The CDR3 sequence is 14 residues long.

The chain joins TRBV20-1 to TRBJ2-7; D is unresolved. V dropped 2 bases and J dropped 0 bases, with 2 bases sitting between them. Germline lookup yields CDR1 DFQATT and CDR2 SNEGSKA (reference sequence). CDR3 length equals 11 residues. The CDR3 DNA is TGCAGTGCTAGATACTCCTACGAGCAGTACTTC. Translated: CSARYSYEQYF.

This chain connects TRBV4-1 to TRBJ2-1; 13 nucleotides match TRBD2. The CDR3 consists of 15 residues. Germline CDR1 is MGHRA and CDR2 is YSYEKL. V was pared by 0 bases and J by 8 bases, with 1 base of the junction left unmatched. CDR3 sequence reads: CASSQEGLAGDEQFF. CDR3 DNA sequence: TGCGCCAGCAGCCAAGAAGGACTAGCGGGAGATGAGCAGTTCTTC.

The gene calls are TRBV11-2 and TRBJ1-2; D is ambiguous. The CDR3 extends over 15 amino acids. Trimming cost V 0 bases and J 0 bases, with 8 bases left between them. Looked up from germline, CDR1 is SGHAT and CDR2 is FQNNGV. The CDR3 coding sequence is TGTGCCAGCAGCTTAGACGGTCCGCCTAACTATGGCTACACCTTC. Protein: CASSLDGPPNYGYTF.

The CDR3 spells CASSARTGGGNQPQHF. Written as DNA, the CDR3 is TGTGCCAGCAGTGCCAGGACAGGGGGCGGCAATCAGCCCCAGCATTTT. The V and J genes are TRBV2 and TRBJ1-5; TRBD1 agrees at 11 bases. Germline-derived CDR1 and CDR2 are SNHLY and FYNNEI. The ends lost 4 bases at V and 2 bases at J; junction bases unmatched: 4. CDR3 length: 16 residues.

The J gene is TRBJ1-6, the V gene TRBV6-5; 10 nucleotides line up with TRBD1. This CDR3 is built from 15 residues. Trimming cost V 2 bases and J 9 bases; bases outside gene matches: 4. Germline CDR1 is MNHEY and CDR2 is SVGAGI. The CDR3 nucleotides are TGTGCCAGCAGTTACCGACAGGGGGCACGTTCACCCCTCCACTTT. This gives the protein CASSYRQGARSPLHF.

The chain has TRBV5-4 and TRBJ2-3, with 9 positions matching TRBD2. V shed 4 bases, J shed 4 bases, and the junction held 7 bases outside the gene matches. Germline V gives CDR1 SGHNT, CDR2 YYREEE (reference sequence). This CDR3 region has 15 residues. The CDR3 DNA follows: TGTGCCAGCAGCCGTAGCGGGAGCGTCGCAGATACGCAGTATTTT. It encodes CASSRSGSVADTQYF.

This chain joins TRBV6-4 and TRBJ1-5, with 7 bases fitting TRBD1. Per germline, CDR1 MRHNA and CDR2 SNTAGT. With 2 bases clipped from V and 2 bases from J, the junction kept 9 bases outside the gene matches. The CDR3 consists of 17 residues. The CDR3 DNA reads as TGTGCCAGCAGTGACCTACCTACAGGGGAGCGCAATCAGCCCCAGCATTTT. Translation gives CASSDLPTGERNQPQHF.

The chain is built from TRBV9 and TRBJ2-7; TRBD1 aligns across 7 bases. V was pared by 0 bases and J by 1 base, with 4 bases of the junction left unmatched. The CDR3 sequence is 15 residues long. Germline CDR1 and CDR2: SGDLS and YYNGEE. The CDR3: CASSVGEQGSYEQYF. CDR3 nucleotides: TGTGCCAGCAGCGTAGGAGAACAGGGGTCCTACGAGCAGTACTTC.

The V call is TRBV2, the J call TRBJ2-3; perhaps TRBD1 as D (6 bases). V lost 4 bases and J lost 0, with 11 bases in between. The CDR3 loop spans 15 amino acids. Germline-derived CDR1 and CDR2 are SNHLY and FYNNEI. The CDR3, as DNA: TGTGCCAGCAGTGGTCGACAGGTTAGCACAGATACGCAGTATTTT. This translates into CASSGRQVSTDTQYF.

The chain joins TRBV7-7 to TRBJ2-3; D is possibly TRBD2 (5 bases). From germline, CDR1 is SSHAT and CDR2 FNYEAQ (reference sequence). The CDR3 loop spans 15 amino acids. Deletions cut 5 bases from V and 1 base from J, with 13 bases between. The CDR3 DNA follows: TGTGCCAGCAGCCCCTTAGGGAGAGGCACAGATACGCAGTATTTT. Amino acid sequence: CASSPLGRGTDTQYF.

The rearrangement uses TRBV28 and TRBJ1-5; D unresolved. Germline CDR1 is MDHEN and CDR2 is SYDVKM. This CDR3 region has 15 residues. V was trimmed by 5 bases and J by 6 bases, leaving 17 bases between them. CDR3 bases: TGTGCCAGCAGTCCCCGGCGGGTAGCTAGTCAGCCCCAGCATTTT. Its protein product is CASSPRRVASQPQHF.

The V gene is TRBV29-1, the J gene TRBJ1-5; D possibly corresponds to TRBD1 (6 bases). Germline-derived CDR1 and CDR2 are SQVTM and ANQGSEA. V was clipped by 7 bases and J by 3 bases, with 13 bases between them. This CDR3 region has 13 residues. CDR3 nucleotides: TGCAGCGGGCAGGGGACGAACAATCAGCCCCAGCATTTT. Translating it yields CSGQGTNNQPQHF.

V and J are TRBV4-2 and TRBJ2-7, with 9 bases matching TRBD2. With 1 base clipped from V and 1 base from J, the junction kept 2 bases outside the gene matches. Germline-derived CDR1 and CDR2 are LGHNA and YNFKEQ. The CDR3 is made up of 15 amino acids. CDR3 coding DNA: TGTGCCAGCAGCCAAGCTAGCGGGGCATCCTACGAGCAGTACTTC. Protein: CASSQASGASYEQYF.